The clone carrying this TCR beta chain showed up just a few times. The CDR3 covers 16 residues. Germline CDR1 reads KGHDR; CDR2 reads SFDVKD. V dropped 2 bases and J dropped 7; count of bases not matched to a gene: 9. Seattle enrolled patients during active infection and tracked them longitudinally. Original data processing: The authors estimated nucleated cell counts from reference gene primer amplification. TCRdb keeps only in-frame clones here, not all; method: immunoSEQ multiplex PCR. That table supplies the V and J calls and clone size; D and trimming were determined from the DNA. The sample records 200,000 to 300,000 clones, about four fifths being singletons. These data belong to a study of blood T cell repertoires in COVID-19. Background on the study: Samples came from the United States, Italy and Spain, spanning acute and convalescent COVID-19. The analysed material was cDNA or gDNA that came from T cells, B-cell-depleted T cells, or PBMCs.

Sequenced input: peripheral blood. The clonotype was recovered from a woman aged 80 or over with COVID-19, enrolled during active disease. The chain recombines TRBV24-1 with TRBJ2-3; 9 nucleotides agree with TRBD1. CDR3 in amino acids: CATSDYRGQGFNTQYF. The CDR3, as DNA: TGTGCCACCAGTGATTATAGGGGACAGGGATTCAATACGCAGTATTTT.